A selection of T cell receptor beta chains follows, all from one sample in a study of T cells in Graves' hyperthyroidism and ophthalmopathy. Using its own MiXCR run on the multiplex PCR reads, TCRdb lists one record per CDR3 protein. This table holds some 760,000 distinct CDR3 sequences, 14% found once. The sample consisted of blood. The receptors here all came from a woman younger than 30 with Graves' hyperthyroidism. Each CDR3 is given with its conserved first and last residue. Fields, in order: J gene, V gene, CDR3 protein.

>TRBJ2-3|TRBV27
CASSSGTAQDTQYF
>TRBJ1-5|TRBV18
CASSLLRGQGQPQHF
>TRBJ2-2|TRBV13
CASSQTPGVGTGELFF
>TRBJ1-1|TRBV5-1
CASSYQTGRLNTEAFF
>TRBJ2-1|TRBV6-1
CASNPLEEYGNEQFF
>TRBJ2-3|TRBV30
CAWSVSRTSGSPSTQYF
>TRBJ2-2|TRBV12-3/TRBV12-4
CAGGMELGTGELFF
>TRBJ2-1|TRBV7-2
CASSFRLAEQFF
>TRBJ2-5|TRBV6-1
CASSPAGTNSMWYF
>TRBJ1-2|TRBV24-1
CATSDLAGYTF
>TRBJ1-3|TRBV28
CASSSPTETGGGGNTIYF
>TRBJ1-5|TRBV27
CASSTTGTGGNQPQHF
>TRBJ2-5|TRBV24-1
CATSDLSGIKETQYF
>TRBJ2-7|TRBV13
CASSSRTGNYEQYF
>TRBJ2-1|TRBV7-9
CASSSPTGTREVAEQFF
>TRBJ1-3|TRBV20-1
CSVSRQGPPGNTIYF
>TRBJ1-1|TRBV12-3/TRBV12-4
CASSLNVNTEAFF
>TRBJ2-5|TRBV7-9
CASSRIHTGISVETQYF
>TRBJ1-6|TRBV20-1
CSARLPGIQTSSYNSPLHF
>TRBJ1-2|TRBV4-1
CASSRQDGANYGYTF
>TRBJ1-5|TRBV28
CASKLPGQPQHF
>TRBJ2-2|TRBV14
CASSQESWTGELFF
>TRBJ2-4|TRBV24-1
CATSESTGKNIQYF
>TRBJ1-4|TRBV30
CAWNSQTGLNEKLFF
>TRBJ2-2|TRBV12-3/TRBV12-4
CATGIPPSSNTGELFF
>TRBJ2-5|TRBV28
CASSLLAGGPGETQYF
>TRBJ2-2|TRBV12-3/TRBV12-4
CATSPSYKTGGLFF
>TRBJ2-6|TRBV6-2/TRBV6-3
CASSATGSGANVLTF
>TRBJ2-2|TRBV27
CASSLWGLAGGYTGELFF
>TRBJ2-2|TRBV9
CASSVAFPGRGTWNTGELFF
>TRBJ2-3|TRBV27
CASSPAWRGTDTQYF
>TRBJ1-1|TRBV7-2
CASSHPATELSAFF
>TRBJ1-5|TRBV19
CASTDSNQPQHF
>TRBJ2-7|TRBV18
CASSLHPGFEQYF
>TRBJ2-1|TRBV10-3
CAIGSTGPKSSYNEQFF
>TRBJ2-1|TRBV2
CASNPRTGRHEQFF
>TRBJ2-3|TRBV4-1
CASSQALRGTDTQYF
>TRBJ1-5|TRBV7-8
CASSPTTGGNQPQHF
>TRBJ1-1|TRBV12-3/TRBV12-4
CASSPLAGADTEAFF
>TRBJ2-5|TRBV7-9
CASSLLEGQYF
>TRBJ1-5|TRBV30
CAWSGQGARNQPQHF
>TRBJ1-2|TRBV20-1
CSARDRRQNYGYTF
>TRBJ2-5|TRBV7-6
CASSLDFGSGETQYF
>TRBJ2-7|TRBV2
CASSELSYEQYF
>TRBJ2-2|TRBV12-3/TRBV12-4
CASSLKGTGELFF
>TRBJ2-1|TRBV20-1
CSASGGPGQGQNEQFF
>TRBJ2-3|TRBV27
CASSLGGRPDTQYF